One and the same sample provided the 30 T cell receptor beta chains below, sequenced in a study of T cell responses to AZD1222 COVID-19 vaccine. Using immunoSEQ multiplex PCR, the repertoire was profiled, and TCRdb retains in-frame clones only, with some absent. Seen here are some 180,000 clones, nearly 95% observed once, and the top ten hold 1.5% to 2%. Specimen: peripheral blood, collected 28 days after the second AZD1222 dose. All receptors come from an adult who received the AZD1222 COVID-19 vaccine.

This chain uses TRBV11-2 with TRBJ2-7; TRBD1 might be the D (5 bases). The CDR3 spans 16 residues. From germline, CDR1 is SGHAT and CDR2 FQNNGV. Trimming shortened V by 5 bases and J by 3 bases, and 20 bases separated the two germline ends. The CDR3 sequence: CASSPIARQTDYEQYF. DNA of the CDR3: TGTGCCAGCAGCCCCATCGCGAGACAGACAGACTACGAGCAGTACTTC.

This chain joins TRBV6-5 and TRBJ1-5, with 7 bases matching TRBD1. Germline lookup yields CDR1 MNHEY and CDR2 SVGAGI. The CDR3 contains 12 residues. Trimming removed 8 bases from V and 5 bases from J; junction bases left unmatched: 3. The CDR3 sequence: CASRQGYQPQHF. The CDR3 bases are TGTGCCAGCCGACAGGGTTATCAGCCCCAGCATTTT.

The gene calls are TRBV10-3 and TRBJ2-7, with 9 bases lining up with TRBD1. This CDR3 region has 14 residues. Germline V gene sequence: CDR1 ENHRY, CDR2 SYGVKD. The J segment lost 4 bases and the V segment lost 4 bases, leaving 5 bases of the junction unmatched. CDR3 loop: CAISAGTGSYEQYF. The CDR3 DNA sequence: TGTGCCATCAGTGCCGGGACAGGGTCTTACGAGCAGTACTTC.

This sequence joins TRBV12-5 and TRBJ1-1; D is perhaps TRBD1 (5 bases). V lost 0 bases and J 13 bases, leaving 9 bases between the germline ends. In germline, CDR1 is LGHNT, CDR2 FRNRAP. This CDR3 region has 11 residues. The CDR3: CASGLVGDFFF. The CDR3 DNA sequence: TGTGCTAGTGGTTTGGTAGGGGACTTTTTCTTT.

The genes are TRBV2 and TRBJ2-2; 7 positions agree with TRBD2. CDR1 is SNHLY and CDR2 is FYNNEI in the germline V gene. Germline trimming cut 5 bases from V and 2 bases from J; bases unmatched to any gene: 5. The CDR3 covers 15 residues. The CDR3 sequence: CASSNSGINTGELFF. The DNA of the CDR3 is TGTGCCAGCAGTAACAGCGGGATCAACACCGGGGAGCTGTTTTTT.

In its sample, this clone was seen a few times. This rearrangement joins TRBV13 to TRBJ1-1, with D tentatively TRBD1 (5 bases). Per germline, CDR1 PRHDT and CDR2 FYEKMQ (reference sequence). The CDR3 loop spans 16 amino acids. V was shortened by 0 bases and J by 10 bases, with 21 bases between the two germline ends. The CDR3 loop is CASSLGPGRASYGAFF. The CDR3 bases are TGTGCCAGCAGCTTAGGCCCTGGCAGGGCTAGCTATGGAGCTTTCTTT.

V and J are TRBV5-1 and TRBJ2-3; D gene uncertain. CDR1 SGHRS and CDR2 YFSETQ come from the germline V gene. V gave up 0 bases and J gave up 1 base, with 9 bases separating them. CDR3 size: 15 residues. CDR3 region: CASSLGVVGTDTQYF. The DNA for the CDR3 is TGCGCCAGCAGCTTGGGGGTCGTAGGCACAGATACGCAGTATTTT.

The rearrangement uses TRBV11-2 and TRBJ1-4, with D maybe TRBD1 (5 bases). This CDR3 has 14 amino acids. The ends were cut back, 5 bases at V and 11 bases at J, with 18 bases in the middle. The V gene's germline CDR1 is SGHAT and CDR2 FQNNGV. CDR3 nucleotides: TGTGCCAGCAGCACCCTACCGCAGGGAGTGAAACTGTTTTTT. Protein: CASSTLPQGVKLFF.

V is TRBV18 and J is TRBJ1-1; 8 bases match TRBD1. Looked up from germline, CDR1 is KGHSH and CDR2 is LQKENI. Germline trimming cut 5 bases from V and 6 bases from J; bases unmatched to any gene: 8. The length of the CDR3 is 14 residues. The CDR3 sequence: CASSKTGERAEAFF. DNA for the CDR3: TGTGCCAGCTCAAAGACAGGGGAACGTGCTGAAGCTTTCTTT.

The rearrangement joins TRBV2 to TRBJ2-5; 9 bases align to TRBD1. The CDR3 sequence is 13 residues long. CDR1 is SNHLY and CDR2 is FYNNEI in the germline V gene. The V and J ends lost 8 bases and 2 bases, in that order; junction bases with no gene match: 3. CDR3 sequence (DNA): TGTGCCAGCCTTGGACAGGGGCAAGAGACCCAGTACTTC. This translates into CASLGQGQETQYF.

This chain joins TRBV5-1 and TRBJ2-1; D is perhaps TRBD2 (7 bases). V dropped 2 bases and J dropped 2 bases, with 14 bases sitting between them. This CDR3 spans 16 amino acids. CDR1 SGHRS and CDR2 YFSETQ come from the germline V gene. The CDR3 DNA is TGCGCCAGCAGCTTCGGCTCCGGGGGGCCCTACAATGAGCAGTTCTTC. It yields the protein CASSFGSGGPYNEQFF.

J is TRBJ1-5 and V is TRBV4-1; weak D call: TRBD1 (6 bases). Germline V lookup: CDR1 MGHRA, CDR2 YSYEKL. Deletions cut 4 bases from V and 3 bases from J, with 19 bases between. This CDR3 is built from 17 residues. The CDR3 nucleotides are TGCGCCAGCAGCCCTTCTCGACAGGAACTATTCAATCAGCCCCAGCATTTT. Translated, it gives CASSPSRQELFNQPQHF.

The rearrangement joins TRBV7-3 to TRBJ2-2; maybe TRBD2 (6 bases). The germline V and J ends were trimmed by 5 bases and 5 bases, with 9 bases remaining between them. Germline CDR1 and CDR2: SGHTA and FQGTGA. This CDR3 has 13 amino acids. In DNA form, the CDR3 reads TGTGCCAGCAGCAAGAGCGGGACCGGGGAGCTGTTTTTT. Its translation: CASSKSGTGELFF.

The chain links TRBV4-1 to TRBJ1-5; TRBD1 matches at 7 bases. V lost 1 base to trimming and J lost 7 bases; unmatched junction nucleotides: 7. This CDR3 has 15 residues. The germline V gene encodes CDR1 MGHRA and CDR2 YSYEKL. Here the CDR3 DNA reads TGCGCCAGCAGCCAAGTGCACAGGGGAGACCAGCCCCAGCATTTT. Its protein is CASSQVHRGDQPQHF.

The chain is built from TRBV18 and TRBJ2-1, with D perhaps matching TRBD1 or TRBD2 (6 bases each). V was trimmed by 4 bases and J by 6 bases, leaving 19 bases between them. The CDR3 is made up of 16 amino acids. Per the germline V gene, CDR1 is KGHSH and CDR2 is LQKENI. DNA for the CDR3: TGTGCCAGCTCACTTATGCCGGGGGCCAAGGGCAATGAGCAGTTCTTC. Translating it yields CASSLMPGAKGNEQFF.

The chain uses TRBV6-6 and TRBJ2-6; either TRBD1 or TRBD2 may supply D (6 bases each). The ends were cut back, 5 bases at V and 2 bases at J, with 16 bases in the middle. The CDR3 runs 17 residues. Germline CDR1 reads MNHNY; CDR2 reads SVGAGI (reference sequence). The CDR3 DNA reads TGTGCCAGCAGTCCGGGACACGGAGGGGCTGGGGCCAACGTCCTGACTTTC. Translating gives CASSPGHGGAGANVLTF.

The chain links TRBV19 to TRBJ2-7; the D is unclear. The germline V and J ends were trimmed by 6 bases and 0 bases, with 15 bases remaining between them. Germline values: CDR1 LNHDA, CDR2 SQIVND (reference sequence). CDR3 size: 15 residues. In DNA form, the CDR3 reads TGTGCCAGTAGCCCGGCCGACGGTAGCTCCTACGAGCAGTACTTC. Amino acid sequence: CASSPADGSSYEQYF.

DNA of the CDR3: TGTGCCAGCAGTGAATTTCCGTTTGTGGGCAATCAGCCCCAGCATTTT. Its protein is CASSEFPFVGNQPQHF. This chain links TRBV2 with TRBJ1-5; unclear D gene. Per the germline V gene, CDR1 is SNHLY and CDR2 is FYNNEI. The V gene lost 2 bases and the J gene lost 2 bases, with 13 bases spanning the gap. The CDR3 has 16 residues.

The rearrangement links TRBV6-2 or TRBV6-3 to TRBJ1-2; maybe TRBD1 (6 bases). Trimming cost V 5 bases and J 8 bases, with 12 bases left between them. There are 12 residues in the CDR3. Germline V gives CDR1 MNHEY, CDR2 SVGEGT. The chain's CDR3 is CASSRPGTGYTF. The DNA of the CDR3 is TGTGCCAGCAGTCGGCCCGGGACAGGCTACACCTTC.

The chain joins TRBV5-1 to TRBJ1-1; D uncertain. The germline gives CDR1 SGHRS, CDR2 YFSETQ. The CDR3 extends over 14 amino acids. V lost 3 bases to trimming and J lost 6 bases, with 15 bases between them. The DNA for the CDR3 is TGCGCCAGCAGCTCGCGAGGAGGAATGGCTGAAGCTTTCTTT. As protein: CASSSRGGMAEAFF.

The chain joins TRBV25-1 to TRBJ1-1, with D maybe TRBD1 (6 bases). The CDR3 is 15 residues long. The germline V gene has CDR1 MGHDK and CDR2 SYGVNS. V was trimmed by 5 bases and J by 7 bases, leaving 20 bases between them. The CDR3 protein is CASSQRLGTSDEAFF. CDR3 DNA sequence: TGTGCCAGCAGTCAACGTCTAGGGACATCAGATGAAGCTTTCTTT.

The V and J genes are TRBV18 and TRBJ2-1; D unclear. V was shortened by 5 bases and J by 3 bases, with 11 bases between the two germline ends. This CDR3 has 14 amino acids. Germline lookup yields CDR1 KGHSH and CDR2 LQKENI. CDR3 in amino acids: CASSRREHYNEQFF. The CDR3 DNA is TGTGCCAGCTCAAGGCGAGAACACTACAATGAGCAGTTCTTC.

V is TRBV6-1 and J is TRBJ2-3, with D possibly matching TRBD2 (6 bases). Trimming cost V 2 bases and J 2 bases, with 14 bases left between them. CDR1 is MNHNS, CDR2 SASEGT, per germline. The CDR3 extends over 16 amino acids. The CDR3 region has the DNA TGTGCCAGCAGTGAAAGGCTGGAGGGTTTCACAGATACGCAGTATTTT. Amino acids: CASSERLEGFTDTQYF.

The rearrangement links TRBV19 to TRBJ1-6; TRBD1 is a possible D gene (5 bases). From germline, CDR1 is LNHDA and CDR2 SQIVND (reference sequence). V lost 4 bases and J 9 bases, leaving 13 bases between the germline ends. The CDR3 is 14 residues long. In DNA form, the CDR3 reads TGTGCCAGTAGTACCGGGGACTTGGTTTCACCCCTCCACTTT. Its translation: CASSTGDLVSPLHF.

The chain links TRBV9 to TRBJ2-5; D may be TRBD1 (6 bases). Trimming removed 3 bases from V and 5 bases from J, with 17 bases in between. Germline-derived CDR1 and CDR2 are SGDLS and YYNGEE. The CDR3 is 15 amino acids. This CDR3 reads CASSAGTPLLETQYF. As DNA, the CDR3 is TGTGCCAGCAGCGCCGGGACACCCCTACTGGAGACCCAGTACTTC.

The chain combines TRBV7-3 with TRBJ2-6; 10 positions agree with TRBD2. CDR3 size: 18 residues. The V segment lost 5 bases and the J segment 0 bases; nucleotides outside the gene matches: 7. Per germline, CDR1 SGHTA and CDR2 FQGTGA. DNA of the CDR3: TGTGCCAGCAGCCCCCAGCGGGGGGGTTACTCTGGGGCCAACGTCCTGACTTTC. The encoded protein is CASSPQRGGYSGANVLTF.

The rearrangement uses TRBV27 and TRBJ2-4; D remains unclear. Trimming cost V 5 bases and J 7 bases, with 21 bases left between them. Germline V gives CDR1 MNHEY, CDR2 SMNVEV (reference sequence). The CDR3 has 16 amino acids. Here the CDR3 DNA reads TGTGCCAGCAGTCTCGACTCCCAGGTCGCAAGGAACATTCAGTACTTC. It codes for CASSLDSQVARNIQYF.

J is TRBJ1-2 and V is TRBV7-9; D gene ambiguous. This CDR3 has 17 residues. Germline CDR1 is SEHNR and CDR2 is FQNEAQ (reference sequence). The V and J ends lost 5 bases and 0 bases respectively, with 19 bases between them. The CDR3 region is CASSRTLDVKANYGYTF. CDR3 coding DNA: TGTGCCAGCAGCCGCACCTTAGATGTAAAAGCTAACTATGGCTACACCTTC.

This clone was seen just once. The rearrangement uses TRBV3-1 (or the pseudogene TRBV3-2) and TRBJ1-2, with D perhaps TRBD1 (6 bases). The CDR3 contains 16 residues. Looked up from germline, CDR1 is LGHDT and CDR2 is YNNKEL (reference sequence). With 4 bases removed from V and 4 bases from J, the gap between germline ends came to 19 bases. The CDR3 loop is CASSPGPSGGAYGYTF. CDR3 nucleotides: TGTGCCAGCAGCCCAGGGCCCTCTGGGGGGGCCTATGGCTACACCTTC.

The V gene is TRBV12-3 or TRBV12-4, the J gene TRBJ1-3; tentative D call: TRBD1 (5 bases). V was shortened by 11 bases and J by 0 bases, with 11 bases between the two germline ends. The CDR3 is 13 residues long. CDR3: CAGGLISGNTIYF. The CDR3 coding sequence is TGTGCCGGGGGGTTGATCTCTGGAAACACCATATATTTT.